Shown below are 10 T cell receptor beta chains from a single sample sequenced in a study of Tregs in tolerant kidney transplant recipients. Clones were read by immunoSEQ multiplex PCR, and TCRdb kept only the in-frame ones, dropping some. Seen here are over 15,000 clones, about 53% observed once, and the top ten hold 2.5% to 4%. FACS sorting followed an approximately 6-day coculture of CFSE-labeled recipient PBMCs with irradiated graft donor PBMCs. Their antigens remain unidentified. Sequencing was performed on CD4+ T cells from blood cultured with allogeneic cells, taken before the transplant. Every receptor here comes from a human patient who received a combined kidney and bone marrow transplant.

The chain uses TRBV6-5 and TRBJ1-4; tentative D call: TRBD1 (5 bases). The germline CDR1 and CDR2 sequences are MNHEY and SVGAGI. Trimming removed 1 base from V and 4 bases from J, with 7 bases in between. This CDR3 spans 14 amino acids. The CDR3 region has the DNA TGTGCCAGCAGTTACTGGGGCGATAATGAAAAACTGTTTTTT. The encoded protein is CASSYWGDNEKLFF.

This clone appeared once. CDR3 residues: CASSLSSGKYFTKNIQYF. The DNA of the CDR3 is TGCGCCAGCAGTCTGTCTAGCGGGAAATATTTTACCAAAAACATTCAGTACTTC. The chain recombines TRBV23-1 with TRBJ2-4, with 9 positions matching TRBD2. TRBV23-1 is sorted into the ORF group, with uncertain function. The CDR3 consists of 18 residues. J lost 2 bases, V lost 4 bases, and 12 bases had no gene match.

The count of this clone is one. The chain joins TRBV4-3 to TRBJ2-3; 9 positions agree with TRBD1. The CDR3 totals 15 residues. The ends lost 1 base at V and 7 bases at J; junction bases unmatched: 6. CDR1 and CDR2 (germline): LGHNA, YSLEER. CDR3 DNA sequence: TGCGCCAGCAGCCAAGCAGGGACAGGGCTCTATACGCAGTATTTT. The encoded protein is CASSQAGTGLYTQYF.

As regards this clone: The conserved closing phenylalanine or tryptophan is absent in this CDR3, likely reflecting a read error. CDR3 bases: TGTGCCAGCAGCGCCCACCTAGACGTAAATTCTAATTCACCCCTCCACCTT. Amino acid sequence: CASSAHLDVNSNSPLHL. This chain joins TRBV9 and TRBJ1-6, with no clear D. The CDR3 is 17 residues long. Trimming shortened V by 3 bases and J by 6 bases, and 19 bases separated the two germline ends. Per germline, CDR1 SGDLS and CDR2 YYNGEE.

This sequence joins TRBV19 and TRBJ2-7, with D perhaps TRBD1 (5 bases). The CDR3 is 12 amino acids. Trimming removed 6 bases at V and 6 bases at J, with 12 bases between. CDR1 and CDR2 (germline): LNHDA, SQIVND (reference sequence). CDR3: CASSQGNGEQYF. The CDR3 DNA sequence: TGTGCCAGTAGCCAGGGCAACGGCGAGCAGTACTTC.

In DNA, the CDR3 is TGTGCCAGCAGTTTCGACAGGGTTGCAGATACGCAGTATTTT. This encodes CASSFDRVADTQYF. This sequence joins TRBV28 and TRBJ2-3; TRBD1 matches 7 bases. The CDR3 consists of 14 residues. The germline V gene encodes CDR1 MDHEN and CDR2 SYDVKM. The V gene end was trimmed by 3 bases and the J gene end by 4 bases; junction bases not matched to a gene: 4.

This clone occurred a few times. The rearrangement joins TRBV11-3 to TRBJ2-1, with a tentative D call TRBD1 (6 bases). The CDR3 is 18 amino acids. The germline gives CDR1 SGHNT, CDR2 YENEEA. The V and J ends lost 1 base and 5 bases respectively, with 21 bases between them. CDR3 amino acids: CASSLVPGRGFFDNEQFF. CDR3 nucleotide sequence: TGTGCCAGCAGCTTAGTTCCGGGCAGGGGTTTTTTTGACAATGAGCAGTTCTTC.

This clone was recorded a few times. V usage is TRBV5-4 and J usage is TRBJ1-2; D may be TRBD1 (5 bases). The V gene lost 2 bases and the J gene lost 3 bases, with 20 bases spanning the gap. This CDR3 comprises 17 residues. Germline V gene sequence: CDR1 SGHNT, CDR2 YYREEE (reference sequence). The CDR3 is CASSLTLSLGRDYGYTF. CDR3 DNA: TGTGCCAGCAGCTTAACGCTGTCGCTGGGGCGCGACTATGGCTACACCTTC.

The J gene is TRBJ2-7, the V gene TRBV5-1, with a possible D match to TRBD1 (5 bases). V was pared by 0 bases and J by 7 bases, with 17 bases between. Germline CDR1 is SGHRS and CDR2 is YFSETQ. The CDR3 is made up of 15 amino acids. The CDR3 loop reads CASSLGQLKPSEQYF. The CDR3 bases are TGCGCCAGCAGCTTGGGACAGCTAAAGCCTTCTGAGCAGTACTTC.

The V gene is TRBV6-5, the J gene TRBJ2-7, with a possible D match to TRBD2 (5 bases). Germline V gives CDR1 MNHEY, CDR2 SVGAGI. The V end was cut by 0 bases, the J end by 2 bases, with 11 bases between. The CDR3 runs to 15 residues. CDR3 DNA: TGTGCCAGCAGTTACTCGAGAGGGTTCACCTACGAGCAGTACTTC. As protein: CASSYSRGFTYEQYF.